Each of the 32 T cell receptor beta chains below was sequenced from the same sample in a study of CD8 T cells in Susac syndrome. Random-hexamer reverse transcription was applied to about 0.45 to 1 ug RNA. TCRdb used MiXCR to reprocess the immunoSEQ multiplex PCR reads, holding one entry per CDR3 protein. The sample lists around 190,000 distinct CDR3 sequences, roughly 96% seen once, with about 0.095% in the top ten. Source material: CD4+ T cells from PBMCs. Source of these receptors: a human donor in good health.

This clonotype was seen just once. This sequence joins TRBV10-3 and TRBJ2-3; 8 positions match TRBD1. The length of the CDR3 is 13 residues. V dropped 6 bases and J dropped 4; count of bases not matched to a gene: 3. The germline CDR1 and CDR2 sequences are ENHRY and SYGVKD. In DNA, the CDR3 is TGTGCCATCAGGGACAGGGCTGCAGATACGCAGTATTTT. Residues: CAIRDRAADTQYF.

The table lists this clonotype with a count of one. The chain links TRBV12-3 or TRBV12-4 to TRBJ2-1; TRBD2 might be the D (6 bases). Deletions cut 7 bases from V and 6 bases from J, with 19 bases between. The CDR3 runs 15 residues. CDR3 bases: TGTGCCAGCACCCCACCCTTGGGGGGAAGCAATGAGCAGTTCTTC. Translated: CASTPPLGGSNEQFF.

The rearrangement uses TRBV12-5 and TRBJ2-7; D possibly corresponds to TRBD2 (5 bases). This CDR3 region has 14 residues. V lost 0 bases and J lost 7, with 13 bases in between. Germline values: CDR1 LGHNT, CDR2 FRNRAP. CDR3 loop: CASGLVLEGKEQYF. The CDR3 nucleotides read TGTGCTAGTGGTTTGGTACTTGAGGGAAAGGAGCAGTACTTC.

The chain recombines TRBV29-1 with TRBJ2-5; weak D call: TRBD1 (5 bases). The length of the CDR3 is 13 residues. Trimming took off 5 bases at V and 2 bases at J, with 12 bases between the two ends. Germline V gene lookup returns CDR1 SQVTM and CDR2 ANQGSEA. The CDR3 bases are TGCAGCGTTCTAGGCAGGGCGCAAGAGACCCAGTACTTC. Encoded protein: CSVLGRAQETQYF. The full variable domain, rest sourced from reference TRBV29-1 and TRBJ2-5, is SAVISQKPSRDICQRGTSLTIQCQVDSQVTMMFWYRQQPGQSLTLIATANQGSEATYESGFVIDKFPISRPNLTFSTLTVSNMSPEDSSIYLCSVLGRAQETQYFGPGTRLLVL.

This clonotype was seen just once. The chain uses TRBV12-3 or TRBV12-4 and TRBJ2-5; D is perhaps TRBD1 (6 bases). V shed 3 bases and J shed 5 bases, with 10 bases lying between them. CDR3 length equals 13 residues. This CDR3 reads CASSFQGRETQYF. The CDR3 coding sequence is TGTGCCAGCAGTTTTCAGGGGCGGGAGACCCAGTACTTC.

The V and J genes are TRBV20-1 and TRBJ2-5, with a tentative D call TRBD2 (6 bases). The CDR3 runs to 15 residues. Trimming left V 1 base short and J 5 bases short, with 17 bases between. Germline V gene data show CDR1 as DFQATT and CDR2 as SNEGSKA (reference sequence). The chain's CDR3 is CSARGPGVFLETQYF. The CDR3 DNA reads TGCAGTGCTAGAGGACCGGGGGTGTTCCTTGAGACCCAGTACTTC.

The V and J genes are TRBV20-1 and TRBJ2-1, with 9 bases fitting TRBD2. Looked up from germline, CDR1 is DFQATT and CDR2 is SNEGSKA (reference sequence). V shed 5 bases, J shed 4 bases, and the junction held 9 bases outside the gene matches. The CDR3 consists of 15 residues. The CDR3 DNA is TGCAGTGCTTGCCCCCCCAGCGGGAGGTACAATGAGCAGTTCTTC. Translating gives CSACPPSGRYNEQFF.

The chain links TRBV2 to TRBJ2-6; D gene ambiguous. The germline CDR1 and CDR2 sequences are SNHLY and FYNNEI. This CDR3 has 14 residues. Between the trimmed V and J ends, which lost 6 bases and 0 bases, there was a span of 6 bases. The CDR3 loop is CASSQSSGANVLTF. For the CDR3, the DNA is TGTGCCAGCAGCCAGAGCTCTGGGGCCAACGTCCTGACTTTC.

This chain links TRBV6-5 with TRBJ2-3; 7 positions agree with TRBD2. V shed 8 bases and J 6 bases; nucleotides not matched to a gene: 5. CDR1 is MNHEY and CDR2 is SVGAGI in the germline V gene. This CDR3 comprises 12 residues. The CDR3 spells CASGGGVDTQYF. CDR3 nucleotides: TGTGCCAGCGGTGGGGGGGTGGATACGCAGTATTTT.

This clonotype was found once. This rearrangement joins TRBV29-1 to TRBJ2-3; possible D gene TRBD1, 6 bases. V was cut by 6 bases and J by 3 bases, with 13 bases left in between. CDR3 length: 13 amino acids. Germline V lookup: CDR1 SQVTM, CDR2 ANQGSEA. For the CDR3, the DNA is TGCAGCGTGAACAGGGAGTCTACAGATACGCAGTATTTT. This codes for CSVNRESTDTQYF.

The rearrangement joins TRBV7-7 to TRBJ2-3, with 9 bases identical to TRBD1. The CDR3 runs 14 residues. Germline CDR1 reads SSHAT; CDR2 reads FNYEAQ (reference sequence). With V trimmed by 5 bases and J by 5 bases, 5 bases remained unmatched. CDR3: CASSQQGAVDTQYF. Written as DNA, the CDR3 is TGTGCCAGCAGCCAACAGGGGGCTGTAGATACGCAGTATTTT. The variable domain in full, with the rest retrieved from reference TRBV7-7 and TRBJ2-3, is GAGVSQSPRYKVTKRGQDVTLRCDPISSHATLYWYQQALGQGPEFLTYFNYEAQPDKSGLPSDRFSAERPEGSISTLTIQRTEQRDSAMYRCASSQQGAVDTQYFGPGTRLTVL.

The sample holds one count of this clonotype. V and J are TRBV18 and TRBJ1-2; 7 bases match TRBD1. Unmatched junction bases numbered 5, after V lost 6 bases and J lost 1 base. The CDR3 runs to 14 residues. Germline CDR1 KGHSH, CDR2 LQKENI. The CDR3 is CASSEGQRNYGYTF. CDR3 nucleotides: TGTGCCAGCTCGGAGGGACAGCGTAACTATGGCTACACCTTC.

The genes are TRBV9 and TRBJ2-1; D call uncertain. V shed 0 bases and J shed 8 bases, with 12 bases lying between them. Germline V gene lookup returns CDR1 SGDLS and CDR2 YYNGEE. The CDR3 runs to 14 residues. The CDR3 DNA reads as TGTGCCAGCAGCGTAGCAACTTTGCGAGATGAGCAGTTCTTC. Protein: CASSVATLRDEQFF.

The chain carries TRBV12-3 or TRBV12-4 and TRBJ2-7, with unresolved D. V dropped 2 bases and J dropped 6 bases, with 11 bases sitting between them. The length of the CDR3 is 13 residues. CDR3 region: CASSLQVGAEQYF. Written as DNA, the CDR3 is TGTGCCAGCAGTTTACAGGTTGGTGCCGAGCAGTACTTC.

This clonotype was seen once. The CDR3 DNA is TGTGCCAGCAGTACCGGGACAAGGACCCGCTACCAAGAGACCCAGTACTTC. This codes for CASSTGTRTRYQETQYF. V is TRBV12-3 or TRBV12-4 and J is TRBJ2-5; maybe TRBD1 (6 bases). The CDR3 has 17 amino acids. V lost 5 bases and J lost 0, with 19 bases in between.

This clonotype was detected a few times. V gene TRBV20-1 combines with J gene TRBJ1-1; 9 bases are a match to TRBD1. This CDR3 is 13 amino acids long. CDR1 and CDR2 from the germline V gene are DFQATT and SNEGSKA (reference sequence). Losses at the gene ends were 3 bases for V and 1 base for J; bases not matched to a gene: 0. The CDR3 sequence is CSARDRGNTEAFF. The CDR3 region has the DNA TGCAGTGCTAGGGACAGGGGGAACACTGAAGCTTTCTTT.

The chain employs TRBV20-1 and TRBJ2-7, with D perhaps matching TRBD2 (6 bases). Trimming took 5 bases from V and 3 from J, leaving 17 bases between them. CDR1 DFQATT and CDR2 SNEGSKA come from the germline V gene (reference sequence). The CDR3 covers 14 residues. CDR3 sequence (DNA): TGCAGTGCTGCACCCCGAGCGGGCAGCTACGAGCAGTACGTC. Its translation is CSAAPRAGSYEQYV.

The CDR3: CASSLQGSGNQPQHF. The CDR3 bases are TGTGCCAGCAGTCTACAGGGTTCTGGCAATCAGCCCCAGCATTTT. The V gene is TRBV12-3 or TRBV12-4, the J gene TRBJ1-5; D is perhaps TRBD1 (6 bases). V was pared by 5 bases and J by 2 bases, with 13 bases between. This CDR3 has 15 amino acids.

The J gene is TRBJ1-2, the V gene TRBV3-1, with D perhaps matching TRBD1 (5 bases). Trimming took 2 bases from V and 4 from J, leaving 14 bases between them. The length of the CDR3 is 15 residues. The germline V gene encodes CDR1 LGHDT and CDR2 YNNKEL (reference sequence). The DNA for the CDR3 is TGTGCCAGCAGCCAAAGGGGCAAGGGAGGCTATGGCTACACCTTC. It codes for CASSQRGKGGYGYTF. The entire variable domain, with the rest obtained from reference TRBV3-1 and TRBJ1-2, is as follows: DTAVSQTPKYLVTQMGNDKSIKCEQNLGHDTMYWYKQDSKKFLKIMFSYNNKELIINETVPNRFSPKSPDKAHLNLHINSLELGDSAVYFCASSQRGKGGYGYTFGSGTRLTVV.

The chain couples TRBV7-9 to TRBJ1-1; D remains unclear. Trimming shortened V by 5 bases and J by 12 bases, and 19 bases separated the two germline ends. The CDR3 extends over 13 amino acids. The germline V gene encodes CDR1 SEHNR and CDR2 FQNEAQ (reference sequence). In nucleotides, the CDR3 is TGTGCCAGCAGCACCCTCGGGTTGCCTGGGTCTTTCTTT. As protein: CASSTLGLPGSFF.

J is TRBJ2-6 and V is TRBV5-1; possible D gene TRBD2, 5 bases. V lost 6 bases to trimming and J lost 2 bases, with 12 bases between them. This CDR3 contains 15 residues. Germline CDR1 is SGHRS and CDR2 is YFSETQ. CDR3: CASTVRDPGANVLTF. The CDR3 DNA follows: TGCGCCAGCACCGTGAGGGATCCTGGGGCCAACGTCCTGACTTTC.

The gene calls are TRBV25-1 and TRBJ1-6; D uncertain. V shed 2 bases and J shed 12 bases, with 14 bases lying between them. CDR3 length: 14 amino acids. The germline V gene has CDR1 MGHDK and CDR2 SYGVNS. CDR3: CASSEIGSNGPLHF. For the CDR3, the DNA is TGTGCCAGCAGTGAAATTGGGAGCAACGGACCCCTCCACTTT.

The chain recombines TRBV20-1 with TRBJ1-5; D is ambiguous. Germline V gene data show CDR1 as DFQATT and CDR2 as SNEGSKA (reference sequence). Trimming cost V 0 bases and J 1 base, with 16 bases left between them. The CDR3 contains 17 residues. The CDR3 DNA reads as TGCAGTGCTAGAGATAATCGGGGAGTCCGAAGCAATCAGCCCCAGCATTTT. This gives the protein CSARDNRGVRSNQPQHF.

This chain joins TRBV9 and TRBJ2-3; D possibly uses TRBD1 or TRBD2 (6 bases each). The V and J ends lost 7 bases and 6 bases respectively, with 18 bases between them. The CDR3 runs to 14 residues. Germline loops: CDR1 SGDLS, CDR2 YYNGEE. DNA for the CDR3: TGTGCCAGCCGGAGGGGGGCGACCTTGGATACGCAGTATTTT. This translates into CASRRGATLDTQYF.

The chain couples TRBV15 to TRBJ1-2; D is perhaps TRBD1 (6 bases). The CDR3 runs 16 residues. Germline V gene data show CDR1 as LNHNV and CDR2 as YYDKDF (reference sequence). V lost 7 bases, J lost 6 bases, and 24 bases lay in between. This CDR3 is CATKLQDSHTSHGYTF. The CDR3 nucleotides are TGTGCCACCAAACTCCAGGACAGCCATACAAGCCATGGCTACACCTTC.

This chain uses TRBV7-2 with TRBJ1-2; tentative D call: TRBD1 (5 bases). V dropped 7 bases and J dropped 2 bases, with 11 bases sitting between them. The CDR3 has 13 amino acids. Germline CDR1 is SGHTA and CDR2 is FQGNSA. The CDR3, as DNA: TGTGCCAGCACCCTGGGGGGGAACTATGGCTACACCTTC. This gives the protein CASTLGGNYGYTF.

The chain has TRBV2 and TRBJ2-3; D remains unclear. Deletions cut 3 bases from V and 5 bases from J, with 3 bases between. Looked up from germline, CDR1 is SNHLY and CDR2 is FYNNEI. The CDR3 length is 11 residues. The CDR3: CASSDGDTQYF. Written as DNA, the CDR3 is TGTGCCAGCAGTGACGGAGATACGCAGTATTTT.

This sequence joins TRBV20-1 and TRBJ2-5, with D uncertain. Per germline, CDR1 DFQATT and CDR2 SNEGSKA (reference sequence). CDR3 length: 16 amino acids. V was cut by 2 bases and J by 3 bases, with 19 bases left in between. The CDR3 region is CSARNAKLIDKETQYF. The CDR3 region has the DNA TGCAGTGCTAGAAACGCGAAACTGATAGATAAAGAGACCCAGTACTTC.

The chain uses TRBV18 and TRBJ2-7; D perhaps matches TRBD1 (6 bases). The ends were cut back, 6 bases at V and 2 bases at J, with 17 bases in the middle. The CDR3 contains 15 residues. The germline gives CDR1 KGHSH, CDR2 LQKENI. The CDR3 DNA is TGTGCCAGCTCCTACCCTGGGGGCGTCACCTACGAGCAGTACTTC. This codes for CASSYPGGVTYEQYF.

The chain uses TRBV3-1 and TRBJ2-1; the match to TRBD2 covers 7 bases. The CDR3 has 13 amino acids. Germline trimming cut 4 bases from V and 10 bases from J; bases unmatched to any gene: 7. Germline CDR1 LGHDT, CDR2 YNNKEL (reference sequence). The CDR3 is CASSPPPGLEQFF. In DNA, the CDR3 is TGTGCCAGCAGCCCGCCTCCGGGACTAGAGCAGTTCTTC.

The chain has TRBV20-1 and TRBJ2-7, with 13 bases identical to TRBD2. Germline assignment: CDR1 DFQATT and CDR2 SNEGSKA (reference sequence). The CDR3 runs 14 residues. The V and J ends lost 3 bases and 7 bases, in that order; junction bases with no gene match: 6. The chain's CDR3 is CSASGTSGEWEQYV. The CDR3 DNA reads as TGCAGTGCTAGCGGGACTAGCGGGGAGTGGGAGCAGTACGTC.

The chain has TRBV20-1 and TRBJ1-3; the D is unclear. The germline gives CDR1 DFQATT, CDR2 SNEGSKA (reference sequence). The CDR3 covers 12 residues. The V and J ends lost 1 base and 4 bases respectively, with 5 bases between them. This CDR3 reads CSARAGGNTIYF. Here the CDR3 DNA reads TGCAGTGCTAGAGCGGGAGGAAACACCATATATTTT.